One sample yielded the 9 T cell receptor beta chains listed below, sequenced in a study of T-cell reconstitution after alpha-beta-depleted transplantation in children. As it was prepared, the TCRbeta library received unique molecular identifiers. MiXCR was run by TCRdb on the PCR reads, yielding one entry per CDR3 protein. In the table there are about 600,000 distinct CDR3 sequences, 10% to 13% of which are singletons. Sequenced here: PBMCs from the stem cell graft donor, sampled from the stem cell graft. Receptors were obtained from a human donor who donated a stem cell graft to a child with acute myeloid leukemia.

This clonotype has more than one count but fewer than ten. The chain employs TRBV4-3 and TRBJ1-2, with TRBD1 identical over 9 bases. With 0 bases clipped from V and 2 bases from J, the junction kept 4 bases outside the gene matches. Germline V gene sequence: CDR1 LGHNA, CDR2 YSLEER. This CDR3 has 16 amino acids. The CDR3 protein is CASSQDWTGANYGYTF. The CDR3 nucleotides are TGCGCCAGCAGCCAAGATTGGACAGGGGCCAACTATGGCTACACCTTC.

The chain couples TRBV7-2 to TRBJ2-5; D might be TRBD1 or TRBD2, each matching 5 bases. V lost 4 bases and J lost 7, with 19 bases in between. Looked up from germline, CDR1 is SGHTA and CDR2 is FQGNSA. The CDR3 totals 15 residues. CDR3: CASSSPRRDRVTQYF. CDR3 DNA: TGTGCCAGCAGCTCGCCCAGACGGGACCGCGTGACCCAGTACTTC.

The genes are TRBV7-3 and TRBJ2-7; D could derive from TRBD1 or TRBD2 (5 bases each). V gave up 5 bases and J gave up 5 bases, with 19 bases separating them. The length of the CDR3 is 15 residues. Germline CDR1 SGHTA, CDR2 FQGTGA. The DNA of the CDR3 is TGTGCCAGCAGCGTGGGCCGGGACGCGAGCCACGAGCAGTACTTC. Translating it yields CASSVGRDASHEQYF.

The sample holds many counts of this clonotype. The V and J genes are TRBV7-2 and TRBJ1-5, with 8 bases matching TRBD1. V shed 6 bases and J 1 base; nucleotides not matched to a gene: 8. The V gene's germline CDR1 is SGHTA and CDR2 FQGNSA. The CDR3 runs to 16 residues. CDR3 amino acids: CASSPTGDLSNQPQHF. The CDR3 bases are TGTGCCAGCAGTCCGACAGGGGACCTGAGCAATCAGCCCCAGCATTTT.

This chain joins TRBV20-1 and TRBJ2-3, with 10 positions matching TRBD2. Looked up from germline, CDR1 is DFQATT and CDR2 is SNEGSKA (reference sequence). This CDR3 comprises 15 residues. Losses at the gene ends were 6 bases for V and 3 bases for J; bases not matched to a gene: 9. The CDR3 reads CSAPPTSGRTDTQYF. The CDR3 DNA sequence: TGCAGTGCCCCCCCGACTAGCGGGCGAACAGATACGCAGTATTTT.

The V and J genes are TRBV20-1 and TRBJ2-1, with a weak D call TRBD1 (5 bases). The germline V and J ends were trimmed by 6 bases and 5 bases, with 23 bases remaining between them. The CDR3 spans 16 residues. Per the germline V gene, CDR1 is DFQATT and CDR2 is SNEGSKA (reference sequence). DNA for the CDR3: TGCAGTGCCATCTCTAGTGGGGCGAACAACAACAATGAGCAGTTCTTC. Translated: CSAISSGANNNNEQFF.

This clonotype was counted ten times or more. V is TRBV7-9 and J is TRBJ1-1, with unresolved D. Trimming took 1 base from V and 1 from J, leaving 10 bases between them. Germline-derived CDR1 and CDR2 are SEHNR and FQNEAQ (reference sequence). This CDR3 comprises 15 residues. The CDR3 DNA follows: TGTGCCAGCAGCTTAGTAGGCAGCAGGAACACTGAAGCTTTCTTT. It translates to CASSLVGSRNTEAFF.

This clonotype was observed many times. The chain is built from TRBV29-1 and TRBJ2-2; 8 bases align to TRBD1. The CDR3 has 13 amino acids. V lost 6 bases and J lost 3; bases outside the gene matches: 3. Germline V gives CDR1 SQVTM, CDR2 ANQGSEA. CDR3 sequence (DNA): TGCAGCGTCACAGGGGGGCACACCGGGGAGCTGTTTTTT. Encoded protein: CSVTGGHTGELFF.

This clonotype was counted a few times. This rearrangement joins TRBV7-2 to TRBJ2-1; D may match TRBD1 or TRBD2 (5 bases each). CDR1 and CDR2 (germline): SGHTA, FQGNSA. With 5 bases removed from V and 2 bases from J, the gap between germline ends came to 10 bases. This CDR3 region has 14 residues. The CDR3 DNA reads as TGTGCCAGCAGCCGCCGGGACCCCTACAATGAGCAGTTCTTC. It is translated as CASSRRDPYNEQFF.